A selection of T cell receptor beta chains follows, all from one sample in a study of T cell responses to AZD1222 COVID-19 vaccine. Libraries were prepared by immunoSEQ multiplex PCR; TCRdb keeps only in-frame clonotypes and omits some of them. The profile shows tens of thousands of clones, 80% of them singletons. Material: peripheral blood, obtained 28 days after the second AZD1222 dose. These receptor sequences come from an adult who received the AZD1222 COVID-19 vaccine. The conserved cysteine and the conserved F or W are not part of the CDR3 here. A D gene is named only where the DNA matches it firmly.

v_call,d_call,cdr3_aa
TRBV7-3,TRBD2,ASSFGLAAGDNEQF
TRBV6-1,.,ASSEGLNQPQH
TRBV9,.,ASSEDYTGELF
TRBV6-5,.,ASSRGSEKLF
TRBV10-1,TRBD2,ASSLSSGRGEQF
TRBV14,TRBD1,ASSLRQGTATNEKLF
TRBV7-8,.,ASSPTRDGNQPQH
TRBV7-9,TRBD1,ASSPRQGARGEQF
TRBV11-2,.,ASSLDREGGYT
TRBV28,.,ASQGDLRGYT
TRBV3-1/TRBV3-2,.,ASSQEVVLTGNAF
TRBV2,.,ASSGRRVLLGYT
TRBV5-6,.,ASSRPDSTEKLF
TRBV6-6,.,ASSPPGEDTQY
TRBV6-5,TRBD2,ASSYSASGSYEQY
TRBV10-1,.,ASSERIQETQY
TRBV5-6,TRBD1,ASSAGQGAYGYT
TRBV28,.,ASSTKSKGLDTQY
TRBV7-8,.,ASSLPSDTQY
TRBV9,.,ASSVGGQGNQPQH
TRBV12-5,TRBD2,ASGRLAGNTGELF
TRBV6-4,.,ASSDSPDYRTDTQY
TRBV28,TRBD2,ASSFVIGLAGSGDTQY
TRBV7-3,.,ASSPQSSTDTQY
TRBV5-1,.,ASSPGTPSTEAF
TRBV19,.,ASSQIREDRRAGYT
TRBV25-1,.,ASSDGTYGYT
TRBV7-9,TRBD1,ASGRNDRGIPF
TRBV6-4,.,AIERDEGSYNEQF
TRBV15,.,ATSRETANTEAF
TRBV5-6,.,ASSYLGYEQY
TRBV5-4,.,ASSRGRGDEQF
TRBV5-6,.,ASSLRLYNEQF
TRBV14,TRBD2,ASSLLAADTQY
TRBV19,.,ASSIDRQVYTEAF
TRBV6-5,.,ASRGGGDNEKLF
TRBV7-6,.,ASSASSQVVGTEAF
TRBV12-3/TRBV12-4,.,ASSFGGNTEAF
TRBV5-1,TRBD1,ASSWTGGNYGYT
TRBV28,.,ASSPPDSTTNEKLF
TRBV5-5,.,ASQTLSSYNSPLH
TRBV28,.,ASSLSRGIGSLWDEQF
TRBV18,.,ASSPPWSPDTQY
TRBV5-4,TRBD2,ASSFMSSGPYEQY
TRBV19,TRBD1,ASSLRTGAGYT
TRBV11-3,.,ASSFSAGTYNEQF
TRBV29-1,.,SVCEVLGQPQH
TRBV5-8,.,ASSLGRVQY
TRBV28,TRBD1,ASSLPDRGRSAF
TRBV7-9,.,ASSSTEAETQY
TRBV6-1,.,ASSEPAGANSPLH
TRBV6-6,.,ASSYSRVNTEAF
TRBV28,.,AHRDGGRGYGYT